This entry lists 23 T cell receptor beta chains sequenced from one sample in a study of somatic mutations in cytotoxic T cells in rheumatoid arthritis. TCRdb's table, derived via immunoSEQ multiplex PCR, lists solely in-frame clones and lacks some. The data show 20,000 to 25,000 clones, roughly 80% seen once. The sample taken for sequencing was CD8+ T cells sorted from blood. Receptors originate from an adult with rheumatoid arthritis.

The genes are TRBV9 and TRBJ2-2; TRBD2 matches at 7 bases. The CDR3 sequence is 16 residues long. Trimming at V came to 4 bases and at J to 0 bases, leaving 6 bases not matched to a gene. Germline CDR1 is SGDLS and CDR2 is YYNGEE. The CDR3 here is CASSQRAGANTGELFF. CDR3 nucleotide sequence: TGTGCCAGCAGCCAGCGCGCGGGAGCGAACACCGGGGAGCTGTTTTTT.

The gene calls are TRBV2 and TRBJ2-7, with D perhaps given as TRBD1 or TRBD2 (5 bases each). This CDR3 has 11 amino acids. CDR1 is SNHLY and CDR2 is FYNNEI in the germline V gene. Trimming took 8 bases from V and 3 from J, leaving 8 bases between them. CDR3 coding DNA: TGTGCCAGCCGGGACGGCTACGAGCAGTACTTC. This sequence encodes CASRDGYEQYF.

The CDR3 loop is CASSLGVGETQYF. The CDR3 coding sequence is TGTGCCAGCAGCCTGGGGGTCGGCGAGACCCAGTACTTC. The chain is built from TRBV7-3 and TRBJ2-5, with D perhaps TRBD1 or TRBD2 (5 bases each). CDR1 is SGHTA and CDR2 is FQGTGA in the germline V gene. Trimming left V 5 bases short and J 5 bases short, with 12 bases between. This CDR3 contains 13 residues.

This clone has only one observation. The CDR3 loop reads CASSIPAVQGELFF. CDR3 bases: TGTGCCAGTAGTATCCCAGCAGTTCAGGGGGAGCTGTTTTTT. J is TRBJ2-2 and V is TRBV19, with unresolved D. Trimming took off 3 bases at V and 8 bases at J, with 13 bases between the two ends. The CDR3 loop spans 14 amino acids. The germline CDR1 and CDR2 sequences are LNHDA and SQIVND (reference sequence).

The rearrangement uses TRBV4-3 and TRBJ2-1; D possibly corresponds to TRBD2 (7 bases). This CDR3 comprises 15 residues. V was shortened by 3 bases and J by 5 bases, with 14 bases between the two germline ends. Germline V CDR1 and CDR2: LGHNA, YSLEER. DNA of the CDR3: TGCGCCAGCAGCCAGGACGGGGGGCTTCACAATGAGCAGTTCTTC. Encoded protein: CASSQDGGLHNEQFF.

This chain uses TRBV5-1 with TRBJ2-2; 11 bases map to TRBD2. Trimming took 0 bases from V and 4 from J; bases not matched to a gene: 8. The CDR3 covers 18 residues. Germline V gene data show CDR1 as SGHRS and CDR2 as YFSETQ. CDR3 residues: CASSLAGSGGAGTGELFF. CDR3 coding DNA: TGCGCCAGCAGCTTGGCCGGTAGCGGGGGGGCGGGCACCGGGGAGCTGTTTTTT.

The CDR3 DNA sequence: TGTGCCAGCAGTTTCTCCGGGACAAACTATGGCTACACCTTC. This sequence encodes CASSFSGTNYGYTF. J is TRBJ1-2 and V is TRBV27; a possible D gene is TRBD1 (6 bases). CDR1 is MNHEY, CDR2 SMNVEV, per germline (reference sequence). The V end lost 3 bases, the J end lost 2 bases, and 10 bases lay between the germline ends. This CDR3 region has 14 residues.

This clone was seen a single time. The J gene is TRBJ2-7, the V gene TRBV4-2; 7 nucleotides line up with TRBD1. The CDR3 spans 16 residues. With V trimmed by 2 bases and J by 5 bases, 12 bases remained unmatched. CDR1 LGHNA and CDR2 YNFKEQ come from the germline V gene. Here the CDR3 reads CASSQFLEGAKDEQYF. The CDR3 DNA sequence: TGTGCCAGCAGCCAATTCCTAGAGGGGGCAAAGGACGAGCAGTACTTC.

The gene calls are TRBV7-9 and TRBJ2-1; D gene uncertain. Germline CDR1 reads SEHNR; CDR2 reads FQNEAQ (reference sequence). V was pared by 2 bases and J by 5 bases, with 4 bases between. The CDR3 is made up of 12 amino acids. The CDR3 region has the DNA TGTGCCAGCAGCTTACCCGACAATGAGCAGTTCTTC. Residues: CASSLPDNEQFF.

The chain carries TRBV6-4 and TRBJ1-1; 8 bases are a match to TRBD1. V dropped 4 bases and J dropped 5; count of bases not matched to a gene: 9. This CDR3 is 15 amino acids long. Germline CDR1 MRHNA, CDR2 SNTAGT. CDR3 nucleotides: TGTGCCAGCAGTGTCTCGACAGGGGTGGGAACTGAAGCTTTCTTT. Translated, it gives CASSVSTGVGTEAFF.

The chain combines TRBV13 with TRBJ1-6; 8 bases fit TRBD1. The J segment lost 4 bases and the V segment lost 5 bases, leaving 4 bases of the junction unmatched. The CDR3 is 15 residues long. CDR1 and CDR2 (germline): PRHDT, FYEKMQ (reference sequence). This CDR3 reads CASSPRDRYNSPLHF. The CDR3 DNA reads TGTGCCAGCAGCCCCCGGGACAGGTATAATTCACCCCTCCACTTT. The entire variable domain, with the rest obtained from reference TRBV13 and TRBJ1-6, is as follows: AAGVIQSPRHLIKEKRETATLKCYPIPRHDTVYWYQQGPGQDPQFLISFYEKMQSDKGSIPDRFSAQQFSDYHSELNMSSLELGDSALYFCASSPRDRYNSPLHFGNGTRLTVT.

The genes are TRBV4-2 and TRBJ1-1; 7 bases fit TRBD1. J lost 4 bases, V lost 4 bases, and 9 bases had no gene match. CDR1 and CDR2 from the germline V gene are LGHNA and YNFKEQ. The CDR3 length is 15 residues. This CDR3 is CASSPQTGIVTEAFF. CDR3 DNA sequence: TGTGCCAGCAGCCCCCAGACAGGGATAGTCACTGAAGCTTTCTTT.

The chain is built from TRBV19 and TRBJ2-3; 10 bases agree with TRBD2. This CDR3 is 15 amino acids long. The V and J ends lost 6 bases and 2 bases, in that order; junction bases with no gene match: 5. Germline V lookup: CDR1 LNHDA, CDR2 SQIVND (reference sequence). The CDR3 DNA reads TGTGCCAGTAGGGCAACTAGCGGGGACACAGATACGCAGTATTTT. Translation gives CASRATSGDTDTQYF.

This clone has only a few counts. The chain has TRBV5-1 and TRBJ1-1; D is uncertain. V was cut by 0 bases and J by 1 base, with 4 bases left in between. This CDR3 spans 13 amino acids. Germline V gives CDR1 SGHRS, CDR2 YFSETQ. CDR3 sequence reads: CASSLAWNTEAFF. CDR3 in DNA: TGCGCCAGCAGCTTGGCGTGGAACACTGAAGCTTTCTTT.

The J gene is TRBJ1-2, the V gene TRBV9; D may be TRBD1 (6 bases). The CDR3 length is 15 residues. The ends were cut back, 0 bases at V and 4 bases at J, with 13 bases in the middle. From germline, CDR1 is SGDLS and CDR2 YYNGEE. CDR3 sequence: CASSVEPGGGYGYTF. Here the CDR3 DNA reads TGTGCCAGCAGCGTAGAACCGGGGGGCGGCTATGGCTACACCTTC.

The V gene is TRBV19, the J gene TRBJ2-1, with a weak D call TRBD2 (6 bases). V lost 7 bases and J 4 bases, leaving 17 bases between the germline ends. There are 15 residues in the CDR3. Germline CDR1 is LNHDA and CDR2 is SQIVND (reference sequence). The CDR3 here is CASMMREAGYNEQFF. CDR3 nucleotide sequence: TGTGCCAGTATGATGAGGGAGGCAGGGTACAATGAGCAGTTCTTC.

The chain is built from TRBV2 and TRBJ1-2, with 10 positions matching TRBD1. Germline assignment: CDR1 SNHLY and CDR2 FYNNEI. This CDR3 comprises 17 residues. V was clipped by 8 bases and J by 5 bases; unmatched bases: 17. Written as DNA, the CDR3 is TGTGCCAGCCAATATACCCCGGGACAGGGGTTGGGGTATGGCTACACCTTC. Translation gives CASQYTPGQGLGYGYTF.

This chain connects TRBV27 to TRBJ2-3, with D possibly being TRBD1 (6 bases). Germline CDR1 MNHEY, CDR2 SMNVEV (reference sequence). The CDR3 sequence is 17 residues long. Trimming removed 5 bases at V and 0 bases at J, with 18 bases between. The CDR3 loop reads CASSLVGAALSTDTQYF. In DNA, the CDR3 is TGTGCCAGCAGTCTAGTGGGGGCAGCCCTGAGCACAGATACGCAGTATTTT.

The gene calls are TRBV6-6 and TRBJ2-2, with D possibly called TRBD1 or TRBD2 (5 bases each). V was shortened by 10 bases and J by 4 bases, with 13 bases between the two germline ends. The CDR3 is 13 amino acids. Germline lookup yields CDR1 MNHNY and CDR2 SVGAGI (reference sequence). The CDR3 DNA is TGTGCCACTCTCGGGGCGTCCACCGGGGAGCTGTTTTTT. This translates into CATLGASTGELFF.

The chain links TRBV7-9 to TRBJ1-2; unclear D gene. The CDR3 is 14 amino acids. V was cut by 2 bases and J by 3 bases, with 10 bases left in between. CDR1 is SEHNR, CDR2 FQNEAQ, per germline (reference sequence). CDR3 protein: CASSLLHPDYGYTF. CDR3 bases: TGTGCCAGCAGCTTATTACACCCCGACTATGGCTACACCTTC.

The chain carries TRBV12-5 and TRBJ2-1; the match to TRBD2 covers 7 bases. The germline gives CDR1 LGHNT, CDR2 FRNRAP. The V and J ends lost 1 base and 8 bases, in that order; junction bases with no gene match: 14. CDR3 length: 17 amino acids. The CDR3, as DNA: TGTGCTAGTGGTTTGGCTGTCGGGCTAGCGGTGGGTGATGAGCAGTTCTTC. Translated, it gives CASGLAVGLAVGDEQFF.

CDR3 in DNA: TGTGCCAGCAGCTGGCCTGTTGATACTGAAGCTTTCTTT. Its protein is CASSWPVDTEAFF. The V call is TRBV7-9, the J call TRBJ1-1; D is uncertain. The V and J ends lost 4 bases and 5 bases respectively, with 11 bases between them. The germline gives CDR1 SEHNR, CDR2 FQNEAQ (reference sequence). The CDR3 is made up of 13 amino acids.

This clone has just a few counts. The V gene is TRBV7-9, the J gene TRBJ1-1; D gene ambiguous. This CDR3 has 9 residues. The germline CDR1 and CDR2 sequences are SEHNR and FQNEAQ (reference sequence). V gave up 11 bases and J gave up 8 bases, with 9 bases separating them. In nucleotides, the CDR3 is TGTGCCCTGGGCAGGGAAGCTTTCTTT. Translating it yields CALGREAFF.